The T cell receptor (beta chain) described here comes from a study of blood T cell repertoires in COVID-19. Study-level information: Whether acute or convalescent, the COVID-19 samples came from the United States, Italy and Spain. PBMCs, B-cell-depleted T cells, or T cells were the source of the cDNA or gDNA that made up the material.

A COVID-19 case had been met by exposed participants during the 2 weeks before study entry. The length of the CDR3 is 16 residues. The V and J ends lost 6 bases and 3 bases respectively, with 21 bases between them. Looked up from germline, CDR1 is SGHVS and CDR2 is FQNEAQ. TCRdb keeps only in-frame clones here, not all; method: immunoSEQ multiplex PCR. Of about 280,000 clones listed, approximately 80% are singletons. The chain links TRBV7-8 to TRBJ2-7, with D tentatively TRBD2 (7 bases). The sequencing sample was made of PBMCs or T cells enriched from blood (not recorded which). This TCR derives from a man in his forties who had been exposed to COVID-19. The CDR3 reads CASSRLGGGSIYEQYF. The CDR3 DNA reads TGTGCCAGCAGTCGACTCGGGGGCGGGAGCATCTACGAGCAGTACTTC. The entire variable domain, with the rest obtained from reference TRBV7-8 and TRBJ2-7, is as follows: GAGVSQSPRYKVAKRGQDVALRCDPISGHVSLFWYQQALGQGPEFLTYFQNEAQLDKSGLPSDRFFAERPEGSVSTLKIQRTQQEDSAVYLCASSRLGGGSIYEQYFGPGTRLTVT.